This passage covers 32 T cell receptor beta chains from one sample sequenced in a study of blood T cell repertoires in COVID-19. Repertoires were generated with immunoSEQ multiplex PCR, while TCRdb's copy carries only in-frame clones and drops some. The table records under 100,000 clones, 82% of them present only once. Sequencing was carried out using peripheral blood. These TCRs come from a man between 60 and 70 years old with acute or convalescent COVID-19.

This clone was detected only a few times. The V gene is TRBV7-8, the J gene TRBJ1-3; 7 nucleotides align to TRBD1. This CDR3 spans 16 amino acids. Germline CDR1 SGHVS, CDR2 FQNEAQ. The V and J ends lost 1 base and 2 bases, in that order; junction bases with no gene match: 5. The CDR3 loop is CASSLGPGTAGNTIYF. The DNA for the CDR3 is TGTGCCAGCAGCTTAGGACCCGGGACAGCTGGAAACACCATATATTTT. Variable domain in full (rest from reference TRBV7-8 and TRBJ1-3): GAGVSQSPRYKVAKRGQDVALRCDPISGHVSLFWYQQALGQGPEFLTYFQNEAQLDKSGLPSDRFFAERPEGSVSTLKIQRTQQEDSAVYLCASSLGPGTAGNTIYFGEGSWLTVV.

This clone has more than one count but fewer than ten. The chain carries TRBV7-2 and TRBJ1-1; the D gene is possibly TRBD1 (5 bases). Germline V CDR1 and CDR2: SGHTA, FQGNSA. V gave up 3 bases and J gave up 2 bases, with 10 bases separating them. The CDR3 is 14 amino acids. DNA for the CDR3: TGTGCCAGCAGCTTCCAGGGTAAAAACACTGAAGCTTTCTTT. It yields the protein CASSFQGKNTEAFF.

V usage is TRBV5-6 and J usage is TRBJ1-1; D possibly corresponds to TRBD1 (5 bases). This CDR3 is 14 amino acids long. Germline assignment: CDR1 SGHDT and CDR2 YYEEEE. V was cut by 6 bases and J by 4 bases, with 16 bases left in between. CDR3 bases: TGTGCCAGCAAATATAGGGGTTTGGGCACTGAAGCTTTCTTT. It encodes CASKYRGLGTEAFF.

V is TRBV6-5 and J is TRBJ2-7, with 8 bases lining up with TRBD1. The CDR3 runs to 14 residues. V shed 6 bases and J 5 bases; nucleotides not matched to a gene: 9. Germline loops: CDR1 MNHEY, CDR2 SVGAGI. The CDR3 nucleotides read TGTGCCAGCAGACCGGGACAGGCACCCGACGAGCAGTACTTC. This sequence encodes CASRPGQAPDEQYF.

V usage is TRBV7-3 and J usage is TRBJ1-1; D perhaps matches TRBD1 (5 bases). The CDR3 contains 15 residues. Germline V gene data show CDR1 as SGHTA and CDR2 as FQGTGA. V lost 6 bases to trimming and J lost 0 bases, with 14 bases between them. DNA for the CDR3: TGTGCCAGCAGTCCCATCAGCAGGGTGAACACTGAAGCTTTCTTT. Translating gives CASSPISRVNTEAFF.

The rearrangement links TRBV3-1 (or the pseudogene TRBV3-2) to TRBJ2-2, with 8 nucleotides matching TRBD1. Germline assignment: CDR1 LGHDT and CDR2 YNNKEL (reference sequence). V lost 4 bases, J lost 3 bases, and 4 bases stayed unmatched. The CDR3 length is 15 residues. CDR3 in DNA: TGTGCCAGCAGCCGTGGGACAGGTCACACCGGGGAGCTGTTTTTT. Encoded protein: CASSRGTGHTGELFF.

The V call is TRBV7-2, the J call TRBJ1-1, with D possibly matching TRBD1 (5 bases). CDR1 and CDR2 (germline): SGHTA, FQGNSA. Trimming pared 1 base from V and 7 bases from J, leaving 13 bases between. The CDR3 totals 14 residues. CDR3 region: CASSLVAGTSEAFF. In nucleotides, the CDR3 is TGTGCCAGCAGCTTAGTTGCAGGGACTAGTGAAGCTTTCTTT.

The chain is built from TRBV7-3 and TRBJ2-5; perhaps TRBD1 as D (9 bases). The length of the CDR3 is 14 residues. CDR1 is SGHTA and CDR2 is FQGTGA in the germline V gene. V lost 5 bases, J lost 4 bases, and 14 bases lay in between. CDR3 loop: CASSRGGQGETQYF. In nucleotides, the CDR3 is TGTGCCAGCAGCCGGGGGGGACAGGGAGAGACCCAGTACTTC.

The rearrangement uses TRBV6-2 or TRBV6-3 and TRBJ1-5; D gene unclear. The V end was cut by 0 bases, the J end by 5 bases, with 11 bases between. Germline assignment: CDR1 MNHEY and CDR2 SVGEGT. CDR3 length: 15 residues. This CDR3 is CASSYSGRRHQPQHF. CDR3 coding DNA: TGTGCCAGCAGTTACTCAGGTCGGAGGCATCAGCCCCAGCATTTT.

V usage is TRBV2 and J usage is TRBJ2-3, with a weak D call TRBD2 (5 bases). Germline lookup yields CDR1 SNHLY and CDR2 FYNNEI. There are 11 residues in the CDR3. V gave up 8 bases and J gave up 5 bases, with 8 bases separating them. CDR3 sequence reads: CASAEEDTQYF. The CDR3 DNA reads TGTGCCAGCGCGGAGGAAGATACGCAGTATTTT.

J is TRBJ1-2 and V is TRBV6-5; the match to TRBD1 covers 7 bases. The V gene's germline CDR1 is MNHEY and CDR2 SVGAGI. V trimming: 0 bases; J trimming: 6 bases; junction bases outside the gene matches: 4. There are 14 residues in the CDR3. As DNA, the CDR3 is TGTGCCAGCAGTTACTCGGGACAGTCGGATGGCTACACCTTC. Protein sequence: CASSYSGQSDGYTF.

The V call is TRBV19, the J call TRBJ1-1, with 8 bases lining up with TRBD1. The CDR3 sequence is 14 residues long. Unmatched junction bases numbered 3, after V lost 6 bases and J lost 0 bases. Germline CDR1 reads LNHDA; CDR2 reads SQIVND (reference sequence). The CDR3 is CASSRGLLNTEAFF. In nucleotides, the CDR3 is TGTGCCAGTAGCAGGGGGCTTTTGAACACTGAAGCTTTCTTT. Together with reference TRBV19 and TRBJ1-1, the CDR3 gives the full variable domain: DGGITQSPKYLFRKEGQNVTLSCEQNLNHDAMYWYRQDPGQGLRLIYYSQIVNDFQKGDIAEGYSVSREKKESFPLTVTSAQKNPTAFYLCASSRGLLNTEAFFGQGTRLTVV.

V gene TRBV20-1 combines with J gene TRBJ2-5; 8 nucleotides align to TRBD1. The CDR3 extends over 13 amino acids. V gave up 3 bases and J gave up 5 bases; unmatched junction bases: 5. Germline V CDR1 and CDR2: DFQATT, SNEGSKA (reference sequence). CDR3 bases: TGCAGTGCTAGTACAGGGGGGTGGGAGACCCAGTACTTC. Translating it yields CSASTGGWETQYF.

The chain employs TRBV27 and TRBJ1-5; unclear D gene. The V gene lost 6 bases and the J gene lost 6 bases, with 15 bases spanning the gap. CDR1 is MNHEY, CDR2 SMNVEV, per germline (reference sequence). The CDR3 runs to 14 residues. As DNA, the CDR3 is TGTGCCAGCAGCCCCGAAGGAGGAGTTCAGCCCCAGCATTTT. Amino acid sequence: CASSPEGGVQPQHF.

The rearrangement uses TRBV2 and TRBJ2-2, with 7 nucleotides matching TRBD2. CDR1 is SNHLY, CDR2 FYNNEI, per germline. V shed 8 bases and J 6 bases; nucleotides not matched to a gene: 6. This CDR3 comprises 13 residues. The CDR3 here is CASERGDAGELFF. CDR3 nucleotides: TGTGCCAGCGAGCGGGGCGACGCCGGGGAGCTGTTTTTT.

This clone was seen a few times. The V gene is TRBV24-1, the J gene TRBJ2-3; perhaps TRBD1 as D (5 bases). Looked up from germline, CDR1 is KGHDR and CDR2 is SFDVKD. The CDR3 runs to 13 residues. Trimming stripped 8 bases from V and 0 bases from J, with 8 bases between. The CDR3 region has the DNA TGTGCCACCAAGACAGATAGCACAGATACGCAGTATTTT. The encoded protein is CATKTDSTDTQYF.

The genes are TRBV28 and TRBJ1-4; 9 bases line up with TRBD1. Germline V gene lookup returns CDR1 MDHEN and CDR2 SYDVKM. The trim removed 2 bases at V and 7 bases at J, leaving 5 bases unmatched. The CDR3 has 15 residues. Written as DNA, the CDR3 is TGTGCCAGCAGTTTACAACAGGGGGCGCGTGAAAAACTGTTTTTT. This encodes CASSLQQGAREKLFF.

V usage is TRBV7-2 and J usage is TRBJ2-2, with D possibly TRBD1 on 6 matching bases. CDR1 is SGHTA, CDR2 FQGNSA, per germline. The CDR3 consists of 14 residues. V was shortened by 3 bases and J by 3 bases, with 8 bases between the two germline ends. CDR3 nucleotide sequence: TGTGCCAGCAGCTTGGGACATCACACCGGGGAGCTGTTTTTT. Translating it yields CASSLGHHTGELFF.

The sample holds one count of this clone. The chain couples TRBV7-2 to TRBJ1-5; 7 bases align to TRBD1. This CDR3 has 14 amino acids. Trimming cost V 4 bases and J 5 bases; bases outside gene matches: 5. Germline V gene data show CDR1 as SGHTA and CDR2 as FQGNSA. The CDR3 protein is CASSSTGFYQPQHF. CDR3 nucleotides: TGTGCCAGCAGCTCGACAGGGTTCTATCAGCCCCAGCATTTT. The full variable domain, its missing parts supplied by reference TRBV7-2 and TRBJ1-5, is GAGVSQSPSNKVTEKGKDVELRCDPISGHTALYWYRQSLGQGLEFLIYFQGNSAPDKSGLPSDRFSAERTGGSVSTLTIQRTQQEDSAVYLCASSSTGFYQPQHFGDGTRLSIL.

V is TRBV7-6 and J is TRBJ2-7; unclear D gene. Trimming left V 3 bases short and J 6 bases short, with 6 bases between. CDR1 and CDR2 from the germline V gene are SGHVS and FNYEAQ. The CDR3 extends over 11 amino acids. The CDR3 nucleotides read TGTGCCAGCAGCTTGACGGGCGAGCAGTACTTC. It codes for CASSLTGEQYF.

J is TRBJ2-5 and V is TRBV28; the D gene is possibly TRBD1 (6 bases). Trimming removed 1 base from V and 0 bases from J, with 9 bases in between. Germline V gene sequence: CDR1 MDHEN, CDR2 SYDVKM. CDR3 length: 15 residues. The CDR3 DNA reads TGTGCCAGCAGTTTATCGGACAGAAACCAAGAGACCCAGTACTTC. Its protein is CASSLSDRNQETQYF.

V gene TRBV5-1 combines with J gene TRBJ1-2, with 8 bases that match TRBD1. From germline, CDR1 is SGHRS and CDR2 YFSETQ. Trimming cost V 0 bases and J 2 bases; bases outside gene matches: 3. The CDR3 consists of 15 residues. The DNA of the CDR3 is TGCGCCAGCAGCTTGGTAGCAGGGGGCAACTATGGCTACACCTTC. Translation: CASSLVAGGNYGYTF.

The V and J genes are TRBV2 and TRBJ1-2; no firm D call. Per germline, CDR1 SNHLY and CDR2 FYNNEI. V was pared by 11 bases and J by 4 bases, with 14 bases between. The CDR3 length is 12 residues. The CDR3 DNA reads TGTGCCGGGGATCTTGAGGGCTATGGCTACACCTTC. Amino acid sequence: CAGDLEGYGYTF.

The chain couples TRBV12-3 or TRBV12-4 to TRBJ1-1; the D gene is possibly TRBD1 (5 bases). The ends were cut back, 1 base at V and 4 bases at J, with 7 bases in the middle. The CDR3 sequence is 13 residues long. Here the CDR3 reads CASSLGGVTEAFF. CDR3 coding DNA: TGTGCCAGCAGTTTAGGGGGCGTCACTGAAGCTTTCTTT.

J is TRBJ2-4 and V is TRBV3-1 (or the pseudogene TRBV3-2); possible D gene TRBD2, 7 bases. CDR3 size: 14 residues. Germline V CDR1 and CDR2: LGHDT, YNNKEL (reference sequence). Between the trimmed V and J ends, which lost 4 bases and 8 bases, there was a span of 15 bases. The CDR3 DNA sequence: TGTGCCAGCAGCCTTGGGGGGGCTAGGGACATTCAGTACTTC. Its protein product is CASSLGGARDIQYF.

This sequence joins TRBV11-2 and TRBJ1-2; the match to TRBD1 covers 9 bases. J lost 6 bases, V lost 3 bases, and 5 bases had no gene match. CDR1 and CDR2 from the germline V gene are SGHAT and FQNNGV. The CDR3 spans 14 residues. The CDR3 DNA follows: TGTGCCAGCAGCTTGGGACAGGGTCTTGATGGCTACACCTTC. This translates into CASSLGQGLDGYTF. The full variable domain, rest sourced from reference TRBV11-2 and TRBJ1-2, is EAGVAQSPRYKIIEKRQSVAFWCNPISGHATLYWYQQILGQGPKLLIQFQNNGVVDDSQLPKDRFSAERLKGVDSTLKIQPAKLEDSAVYLCASSLGQGLDGYTFGSGTRLTVV.

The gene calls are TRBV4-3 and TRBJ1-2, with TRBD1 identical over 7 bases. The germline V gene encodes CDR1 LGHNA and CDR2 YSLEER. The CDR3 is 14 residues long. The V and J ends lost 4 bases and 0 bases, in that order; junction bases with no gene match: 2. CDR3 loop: CASSRTGANYGYTF. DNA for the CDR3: TGCGCCAGCAGCCGTACAGGGGCTAACTATGGCTACACCTTC.

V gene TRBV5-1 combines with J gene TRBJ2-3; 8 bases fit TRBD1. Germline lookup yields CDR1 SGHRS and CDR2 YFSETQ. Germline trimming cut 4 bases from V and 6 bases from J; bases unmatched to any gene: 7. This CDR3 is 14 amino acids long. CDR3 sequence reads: CASSTGQGFDTQYF. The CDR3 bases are TGCGCCAGCAGCACCGGACAGGGATTTGATACGCAGTATTTT. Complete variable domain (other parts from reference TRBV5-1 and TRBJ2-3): KAGVTQTPRYLIKTRGQQVTLSCSPISGHRSVSWYQQTPGQGLQFLFEYFSETQRNKGNFPGRFSGRQFSNSRSEMNVSTLELGDSALYLCASSTGQGFDTQYFGPGTRLTVL.

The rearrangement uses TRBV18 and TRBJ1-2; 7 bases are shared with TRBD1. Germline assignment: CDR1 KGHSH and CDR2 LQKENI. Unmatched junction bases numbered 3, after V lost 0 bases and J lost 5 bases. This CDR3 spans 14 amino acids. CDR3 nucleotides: TGTGCCAGCTCACCACCGTCGGGACAGTATGGCTACACCTTC. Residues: CASSPPSGQYGYTF.

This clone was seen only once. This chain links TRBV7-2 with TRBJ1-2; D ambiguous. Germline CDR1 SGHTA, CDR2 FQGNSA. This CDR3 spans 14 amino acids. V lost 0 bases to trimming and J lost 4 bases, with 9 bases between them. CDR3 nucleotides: TGTGCCAGCAGCTTAGCGGAGGGTGCCTATGGCTACACCTTC. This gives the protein CASSLAEGAYGYTF.

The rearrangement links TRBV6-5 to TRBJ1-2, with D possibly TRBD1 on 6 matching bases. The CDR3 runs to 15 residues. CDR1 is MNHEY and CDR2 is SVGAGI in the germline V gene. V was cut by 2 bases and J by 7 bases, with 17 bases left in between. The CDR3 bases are TGTGCCAGCAGTTACGGTGGTTCAGGGGCGGTTGGCTACACCTTC. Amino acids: CASSYGGSGAVGYTF.

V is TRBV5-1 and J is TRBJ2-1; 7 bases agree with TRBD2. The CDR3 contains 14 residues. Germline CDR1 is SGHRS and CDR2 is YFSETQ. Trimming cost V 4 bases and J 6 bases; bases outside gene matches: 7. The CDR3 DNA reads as TGCGCCAGCAGCCCCCAGGGAGGGGTCAATGAGCAGTTCTTC. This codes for CASSPQGGVNEQFF.